There are a few counts of the clone carrying this TCR beta chain. The antigen is not known. The data derive from a study of T cell repertoires in ileal Crohn's disease. In the study overall: The M6 sample came from neoterminal ileum during colonoscopy after surgery.

Described time point: neoterminal ileum biopsy at postoperative endoscopy, about 6 months after surgery. Here immunoSEQ multiplex PCR was the method, and the copy in TCRdb shows in-frame clones only, minus some. The repertoire has 13,000 or so clones, roughly 73% of them found once; the top ten carry around 4.4%. CDR1 and CDR2 from the germline V gene are SNHLY and FYNNEI. The CDR3 has 16 residues. The V segment lost 2 bases and the J segment 8 bases; nucleotides outside the gene matches: 10. Study-level results: Postoperative endoscopy occurred within one year, median roughly 7.1 months.

Material: ileal tissue. The genes are TRBV2 and TRBJ2-1; 9 positions match TRBD2. This clonotype was sampled from an adult with Crohn's disease. The CDR3 sequence: CASSEWGGGARDEQFF. The CDR3 bases are TGTGCCAGCAGTGAATGGGGCGGGGGGGCCAGAGATGAGCAGTTCTTC.